This T cell receptor (beta chain) is drawn from a study of beta chain features in type 1 diabetes. General study findings and limits: Across patients, naive, central memory and Treg TCRB repertoires exhibited apparently greater similarity than was observed across healthy donors. Reduced insertions and increased deletions marked VDJ junctions in type 1 diabetes patients. Among all four CD4+ subsets, Type 1 diabetes patients had TCRB CDR3s that were moderately but significantly shorter. Cells expressing TCR highly could be over-represented by cDNA sequencing.

Sorted cells reached over 95% purity in every population. Deletions cut 4 bases from V and 6 bases from J, with 22 bases between. Germline-derived CDR1 and CDR2 are MNHEY and SVGAGI. The CDR3 is 16 amino acids. The whole isolated RNA underwent reverse transcription, so sequencing captured expressed TCRB transcripts. Clones were sequenced by immunoSEQ multiplex PCR, and TCRdb holds only the in-frame ones, with some missing. The top ten clones hold approximately 0.042% of a sample with hundreds of thousands of clones, about 14% of them seen once. Points on this clone: What it recognizes is unknown.

Input material: naive CD4+ T cells from blood. The TCR originated in a man between 18 and 29 years old with type 1 diabetes. The rearrangement uses TRBV6-5 and TRBJ2-7; D possibly corresponds to TRBD1 (5 bases). CDR3 coding DNA: TGTGCCAGCAGTTCCCGGGTCGCGGCAGGGTTGGGCGAGCAGTACTTC. Residues: CASSSRVAAGLGEQYF.